One sample yielded the 22 T cell receptor beta chains listed below, sequenced in a study of cytomegalovirus exposure and HLA in healthy donors. 60 Vbeta and 13 Jbeta primers were used in PCR. Repertoires were generated with immunoSEQ multiplex PCR, while TCRdb's copy carries only in-frame clones and drops some. Here the sample spans 130,000 or so clones, 77% being singletons. Sequences were obtained from PBMCs. These receptors were obtained from a woman aged 60-75 years in good health and CMV-seronegative.

The chain employs TRBV6-4 and TRBJ1-1, with 7 bases aligning to TRBD1. Germline lookup yields CDR1 MRHNA and CDR2 SNTAGT. J lost 4 bases, V lost 4 bases, and 6 bases had no gene match. The CDR3 loop spans 14 amino acids. CDR3 residues: CASSALAGGTEAFF. CDR3 sequence (DNA): TGTGCCAGCAGTGCCCTGGCAGGGGGCACTGAAGCTTTCTTT.

The rearrangement links TRBV29-1 to TRBJ2-7, with 11 bases matching TRBD1. J lost 3 bases, V lost 6 bases, and 7 bases had no gene match. CDR1 is SQVTM, CDR2 ANQGSEA, per germline. CDR3 length: 14 amino acids. CDR3 nucleotides: TGCAGCGTACGGACAGGGGGCAGAGGCTACGAGCAGTACTTC. This gives the protein CSVRTGGRGYEQYF.

This clone has a handful of counts. The chain couples TRBV10-3 to TRBJ2-3, with 8 nucleotides matching TRBD2. V lost 8 bases, J lost 5 bases, and 6 bases stayed unmatched. Per the germline V gene, CDR1 is ENHRY and CDR2 is SYGVKD. The CDR3 is made up of 13 amino acids. The CDR3 loop reads CAIAGGHQDTQYF. The CDR3 bases are TGTGCCATCGCGGGGGGCCACCAAGATACGCAGTATTTT.

V and J are TRBV2 and TRBJ2-2, with D tentatively TRBD1 (7 bases). Germline V gene data show CDR1 as SNHLY and CDR2 as FYNNEI. This CDR3 contains 13 residues. The V and J ends lost 8 bases and 6 bases respectively, with 13 bases between them. CDR3 sequence: CASAPRGAGELFF. In DNA, the CDR3 is TGTGCCAGCGCCCCCAGGGGGGCCGGGGAGCTGTTTTTT.

This sequence joins TRBV27 and TRBJ2-5; D call uncertain. The tail of the sequence fits TRBJ2-7 better, so the J call may be wrong. Germline V lookup: CDR1 MNHEY, CDR2 SMNVEV (reference sequence). This CDR3 has 17 residues. CDR3 bases: TGTGCCAGCAGTCCACCCGAACCGACTCGGTTCCTATACGAGCAGTACTTC. Protein sequence: CASSPPEPTRFLYEQYF.

The chain uses TRBV28 and TRBJ2-1; 8 nucleotides match TRBD1. Looked up from germline, CDR1 is MDHEN and CDR2 is SYDVKM. This CDR3 comprises 17 residues. J was trimmed by 6 bases and V by 2 bases; bases with no gene match: 12. The CDR3 region is CASSLRIGTGGGNEQFF. The CDR3 DNA reads as TGTGCCAGCAGTTTACGTATCGGGACAGGAGGGGGCAATGAGCAGTTCTTC.

This clone came up once. The CDR3 nucleotides are TGTGCCAGCAGCGTACGATTAGGGGGAGGCTACACCTTC. Residues: CASSVRLGGGYTF. The chain uses TRBV9 and TRBJ1-2, with D tentatively TRBD1 (6 bases). V was shortened by 1 base and J by 8 bases, with 12 bases between the two germline ends. The CDR3 is made up of 13 amino acids. Germline values: CDR1 SGDLS, CDR2 YYNGEE. Using reference TRBV9 and TRBJ1-2 for the parts outside the CDR3, the full variable domain is DSGVTQTPKHLITATGQRVTLRCSPRSGDLSVYWYQQSLDQGLQFLIQYYNGEERAKGNILERFSAQQFPDLHSELNLSSLELGDSALYFCASSVRLGGGYTFGSGTRLTVV.

The chain joins TRBV6-1 to TRBJ2-3, with 8 bases matching TRBD1. The trim removed 3 bases at V and 13 bases at J, leaving 15 bases unmatched. CDR1 is MNHNS, CDR2 SASEGT, per germline. The CDR3 spans 15 residues. The CDR3 reads CASSETLYGQGFEYF. The CDR3 DNA reads as TGTGCCAGCAGTGAGACCTTATACGGACAGGGATTCGAGTATTTT.

The genes are TRBV28 and TRBJ1-2; unclear D gene. In germline, CDR1 is MDHEN, CDR2 SYDVKM. The CDR3 loop spans 12 amino acids. The V end was cut by 8 bases, the J end by 5 bases, with 12 bases between. The CDR3 protein is CASLSHSYGYTF. The DNA for the CDR3 is TGTGCCAGCCTGTCCCATAGTTATGGCTACACCTTC.

V gene TRBV5-4 combines with J gene TRBJ1-1; D possibly corresponds to TRBD1 (5 bases). The CDR3 has 13 residues. V was clipped by 7 bases and J by 3 bases, with 13 bases between them. Germline values: CDR1 SGHNT, CDR2 YYREEE (reference sequence). CDR3 protein: CASVKGADTEAFF. The CDR3 DNA sequence: TGTGCCAGCGTTAAAGGGGCGGACACTGAAGCTTTCTTT.

This chain links TRBV19 with TRBJ2-1; 11 bases are a match to TRBD2. The CDR3 length is 20 residues. V dropped 6 bases and J dropped 0; count of bases not matched to a gene: 16. The germline V gene has CDR1 LNHDA and CDR2 SQIVND (reference sequence). CDR3 DNA: TGTGCCAGTAGCACAGGGGGGAGGCTAGCGGGAGGCGCCTCCTACAATGAGCAGTTCTTC. This encodes CASSTGGRLAGGASYNEQFF.

The V and J genes are TRBV19 and TRBJ1-2, with TRBD1 identical over 7 bases. J was trimmed by 1 base and V by 6 bases; bases with no gene match: 5. This CDR3 has 14 residues. Germline CDR1 reads LNHDA; CDR2 reads SQIVND (reference sequence). The CDR3 DNA is TGTGCCAGTAGGGGGACAGACAATAACTATGGCTACACCTTC. As protein: CASRGTDNNYGYTF.

The V gene is TRBV28, the J gene TRBJ2-2, with D unresolved. The germline CDR1 and CDR2 sequences are MDHEN and SYDVKM. The CDR3 is 18 amino acids. Deletions cut 1 base from V and 0 bases from J, with 15 bases between. As DNA, the CDR3 is TGTGCCAGCAGTTTATCTTTGGTCGCGACAACGAACACCGGGGAGCTGTTTTTT. As protein: CASSLSLVATTNTGELFF.

The gene calls are TRBV6-1 and TRBJ2-5, with 9 bases that match TRBD1. Matching the DNA end better, TRBJ2-7 makes the J call doubtful. There are 15 residues in the CDR3. Germline assignment: CDR1 MNHNS and CDR2 SASEGT. CDR3 loop: CASSAYDRGTYEQYF. CDR3 nucleotides: TGTGCCAGCAGCGCCTACGACAGGGGGACTTACGAGCAGTACTTC.

The genes are TRBV5-1 and TRBJ2-7; 14 bases are a match to TRBD2. J gave up 4 bases and V 3 bases, and 6 bases lay outside the gene matches. Germline V gene sequence: CDR1 SGHRS, CDR2 YFSETQ. The CDR3 is 16 amino acids. CDR3 sequence: CASSYGTSGSLYEQYF. CDR3 coding DNA: TGCGCCAGCAGCTACGGGACTAGCGGGAGTCTATACGAGCAGTACTTC.

This clone was counted between two and nine times. The chain uses TRBV9 and TRBJ2-1, with 8 nucleotides matching TRBD1. The trim removed 4 bases at V and 5 bases at J, leaving 8 bases unmatched. This CDR3 has 15 amino acids. Per germline, CDR1 SGDLS and CDR2 YYNGEE. CDR3 loop: CASSQRGTGHNEQFF. For the CDR3, the DNA is TGTGCCAGCAGCCAGAGGGGGACAGGCCACAATGAGCAGTTCTTC. The full variable domain, its missing parts supplied by reference TRBV9 and TRBJ2-1, is DSGVTQTPKHLITATGQRVTLRCSPRSGDLSVYWYQQSLDQGLQFLIQYYNGEERAKGNILERFSAQQFPDLHSELNLSSLELGDSALYFCASSQRGTGHNEQFFGPGTRLTVL.

The chain joins TRBV28 to TRBJ1-2; 9 bases fit TRBD1. J was trimmed by 7 bases and V by 6 bases; bases with no gene match: 15. CDR3 length: 16 residues. CDR1 and CDR2 (germline): MDHEN, SYDVKM. The CDR3 DNA reads TGTGCCAGCAGAAGATACCTGGGACAGGGATCAAGTGGCTACACCTTC. Its translation: CASRRYLGQGSSGYTF.

A few counts support this clone. The V and J genes are TRBV27 and TRBJ2-5; no clear D. Germline V CDR1 and CDR2: MNHEY, SMNVEV (reference sequence). Deletions cut 5 bases from V and 4 bases from J, with 17 bases between. There are 15 residues in the CDR3. CDR3 nucleotides: TGTGCCAGCAGTCTGGCCCCGAGGAGTACAGAGACCCAGTACTTC. Its protein product is CASSLAPRSTETQYF.

The chain links TRBV9 to TRBJ2-7; 8 positions agree with TRBD1. V dropped 4 bases and J dropped 2; count of bases not matched to a gene: 20. The length of the CDR3 is 19 residues. The germline CDR1 and CDR2 sequences are SGDLS and YYNGEE. CDR3 protein: CASSLEPGTGTNWPYEQYF. CDR3 DNA sequence: TGTGCCAGCAGCCTTGAACCCGGGACAGGAACCAATTGGCCCTACGAGCAGTACTTC.

The chain is built from TRBV5-4 and TRBJ2-3, with 9 bases lining up with TRBD1. Germline CDR1 reads SGHNT; CDR2 reads YYREEE (reference sequence). The CDR3 spans 14 residues. V shed 3 bases, J shed 3 bases, and the junction held 2 bases outside the gene matches. CDR3 in amino acids: CASSSGTGTDTQYF. In nucleotides, the CDR3 is TGTGCCAGCAGCTCCGGGACAGGGACAGATACGCAGTATTTT.

The chain joins TRBV13 to TRBJ2-7; maybe TRBD1 (6 bases). The V gene lost 4 bases and the J gene lost 1 base, with 8 bases spanning the gap. The CDR3 contains 13 residues. The germline V gene encodes CDR1 PRHDT and CDR2 FYEKMQ (reference sequence). CDR3 DNA sequence: TGTGCCAGCAGCTGGGACAAATCCTACGAGCAGTACTTC. Translating it yields CASSWDKSYEQYF.

The genes are TRBV6-1 and TRBJ1-1, with TRBD1 identical over 8 bases. Unmatched junction bases numbered 7, after V lost 1 base and J lost 0 bases. The CDR3 loop spans 17 amino acids. Germline CDR1 is MNHNS and CDR2 is SASEGT. The DNA of the CDR3 is TGTGCCAGCAGTGAAGGTGGGGACAGGATTCTGAACACTGAAGCTTTCTTT. This codes for CASSEGGDRILNTEAFF.